This TCR beta chain derives from a study of early T cells in non-severe SARS-CoV-2 infection. TCRdb fed the 5' RACE reads into MiXCR, producing one record per CDR3 protein. The table includes tens of thousands of distinct CDR3 sequences, around 9.1% detected once. The germline V gene encodes CDR1 MNHEY and CDR2 SVGAGI. The junction had 5 bases not matched to a gene; V was cut back by 3 bases and J by 3 bases. The CDR3 runs to 15 residues. The chain is built from TRBV6-5 and TRBJ1-2; 9 bases line up with TRBD1. Sequencing used whole blood, obtained at baseline. The receptor was isolated from an adult who was a healthcare worker with PCR-confirmed SARS-CoV-2 infection or an uninfected control (not recorded which). CDR3 amino acids: CASSYFRDRDYGYTF. The CDR3 DNA reads as TGTGCCAGCAGTTATTTCCGGGACAGGGACTATGGCTACACCTTC.